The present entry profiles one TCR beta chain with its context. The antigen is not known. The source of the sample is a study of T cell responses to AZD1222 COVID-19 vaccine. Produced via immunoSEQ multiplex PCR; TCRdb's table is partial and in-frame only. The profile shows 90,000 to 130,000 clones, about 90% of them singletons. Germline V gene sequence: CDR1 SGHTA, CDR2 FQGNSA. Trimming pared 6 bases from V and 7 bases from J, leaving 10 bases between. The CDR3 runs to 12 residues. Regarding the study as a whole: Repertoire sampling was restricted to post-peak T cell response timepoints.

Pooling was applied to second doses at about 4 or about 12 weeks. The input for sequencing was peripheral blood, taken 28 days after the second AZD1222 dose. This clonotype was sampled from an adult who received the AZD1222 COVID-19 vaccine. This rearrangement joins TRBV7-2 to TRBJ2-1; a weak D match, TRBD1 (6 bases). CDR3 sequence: CASSSQGNEQFF. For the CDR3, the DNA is TGTGCCAGCAGTTCGCAGGGGAATGAGCAGTTCTTC.